The subject of this entry is one TCR beta chain. Its antigen is unidentified. The data derive from a study of blood T cells in healthy people across ages. Study-level results: Roughly linear declines in TCR beta diversity per million T cells occurred with age.

Per-sample yields of isolated PBMCs were at least 6 million. The CDR3 is 14 residues long. Germline CDR1 is DFQATT and CDR2 is SNEGSKA (reference sequence). The V and J ends lost 0 bases and 2 bases respectively, with 9 bases between them. Next came a second PCR, run for about 6 to 12 cycles, which used a sample-barcoded 5' primer along with a J-beta primer mix. TCRdb re-analysed the 5' RACE reads in MiXCR, keeping a single row per CDR3 protein. Found here are about 780,000 distinct CDR3 sequences, approximately 59% of them singletons; the top ten hold roughly 26%. The sequence was obtained from a man aged 25 to 45 in good health. The V and J genes are TRBV20-1 and TRBJ2-3, with D unresolved. Sequencing input: blood. Here the CDR3 reads CSARDLQPTDTQYF. The CDR3 region has the DNA TGCAGTGCTAGAGATCTACAACCCACAGATACGCAGTATTTT.